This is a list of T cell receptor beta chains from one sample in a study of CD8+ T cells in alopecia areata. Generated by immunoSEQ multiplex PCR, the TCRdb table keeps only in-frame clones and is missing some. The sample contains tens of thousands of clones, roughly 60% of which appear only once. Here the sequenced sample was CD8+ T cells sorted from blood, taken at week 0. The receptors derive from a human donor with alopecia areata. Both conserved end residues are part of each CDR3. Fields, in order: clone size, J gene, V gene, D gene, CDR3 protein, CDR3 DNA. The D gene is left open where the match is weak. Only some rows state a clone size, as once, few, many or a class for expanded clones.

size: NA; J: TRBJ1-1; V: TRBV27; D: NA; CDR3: CASSLELGGEAFF; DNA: TGTGCCAGCAGTTTAGAACTGGGTGGTGAAGCTTTCTTT
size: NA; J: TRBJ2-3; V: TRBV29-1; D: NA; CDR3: CSVEDQREWGTDTQYF; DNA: TGCAGCGTTGAAGATCAGAGGGAATGGGGTACAGATACGCAGTATTTT
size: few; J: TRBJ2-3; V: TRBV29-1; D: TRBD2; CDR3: CSVAATSGSADTQYF; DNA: TGCAGCGTTGCCGCCACTAGCGGGAGCGCAGATACGCAGTATTTT
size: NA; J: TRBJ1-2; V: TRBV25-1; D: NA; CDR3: CASSERTNYGYTF; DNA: TGTGCCAGCAGCGAACGGACCAACTATGGCTACACCTTC
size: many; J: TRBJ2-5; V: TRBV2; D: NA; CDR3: CASSLRGIETQYF; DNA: TGTGCCAGCAGCCTCCGGGGGATAGAGACCCAGTACTTC
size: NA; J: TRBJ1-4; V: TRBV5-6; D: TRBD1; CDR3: CASSLADRVLTTNEKLFF; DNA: TGTGCCAGCAGCTTGGCGGACAGGGTGCTAACAACTAATGAAAAACTGTTTTTT
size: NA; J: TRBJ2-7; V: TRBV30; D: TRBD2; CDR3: CAWARLAGYEQYF; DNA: TGTGCCTGGGCCAGACTAGCGGGATACGAGCAGTACTTC
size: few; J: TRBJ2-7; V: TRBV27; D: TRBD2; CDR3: CASSLDGLAYEQYF; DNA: TGTGCCAGCAGTTTGGATGGACTAGCTTACGAGCAGTACTTC
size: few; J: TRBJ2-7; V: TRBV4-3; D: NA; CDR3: CASSQGHHYPYEQYF; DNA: TGCGCCAGCAGCCAAGGACATCACTACCCCTACGAGCAGTACTTC
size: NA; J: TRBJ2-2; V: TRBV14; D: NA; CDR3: CASSQAGVTGELFF; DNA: TGTGCCAGCAGCCAAGCCGGGGTTACCGGGGAGCTGTTTTTT
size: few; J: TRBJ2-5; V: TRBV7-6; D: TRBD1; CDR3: CASSTLTGVGGGKETQYF; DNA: TGTGCCAGCAGCACCTTGACAGGGGTTGGTGGGGGAAAAGAGACCCAGTACTTC
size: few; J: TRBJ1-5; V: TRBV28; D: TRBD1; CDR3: CASSIWTGHSNQPQHF; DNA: TGTGCCAGCAGTATATGGACAGGTCATAGCAATCAGCCCCAGCATTTT
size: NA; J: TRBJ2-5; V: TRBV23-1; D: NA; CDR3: CASSQPGPKTRETQYF; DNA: TGCGCCAGCAGTCAACCTGGACCCAAAACTCGGGAGACCCAGTACTTC
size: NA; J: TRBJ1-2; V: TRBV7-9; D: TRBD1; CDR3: CASSHGTVYGYTF; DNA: TGTGCCAGCAGCCACGGGACAGTCTATGGCTACACCTTC
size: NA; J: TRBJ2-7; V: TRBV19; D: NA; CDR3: CASSIGHPTYEQYF; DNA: TGTGCCAGTTCAATAGGACATCCAACCTACGAGCAGTACTTC
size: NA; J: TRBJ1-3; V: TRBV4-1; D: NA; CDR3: CASSQAGSSGNTIYF; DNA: TGCGCCAGCAGCCAAGCCGGAAGCTCTGGAAACACCATATATTTT
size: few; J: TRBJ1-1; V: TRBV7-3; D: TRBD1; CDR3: CASSFGQGGTEAFF; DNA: TGTGCCAGCAGCTTCGGACAGGGCGGCACTGAAGCTTTCTTT
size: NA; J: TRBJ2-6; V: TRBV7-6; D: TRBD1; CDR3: CASSLEAGTGSSGANVLTF; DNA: TGTGCCAGCAGCTTAGAAGCTGGGACAGGTTCCTCTGGGGCCAACGTCCTGACTTTC
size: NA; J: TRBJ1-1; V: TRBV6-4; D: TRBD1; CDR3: CASRTGQGEAFF; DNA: TGTGCCAGCAGGACTGGACAGGGTGAAGCTTTCTTT
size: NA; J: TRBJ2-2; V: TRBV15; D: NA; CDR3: CATSRAERALTGELFF; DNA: TGTGCCACCAGCAGAGCAGAGAGGGCTCTCACCGGGGAGCTGTTTTTT
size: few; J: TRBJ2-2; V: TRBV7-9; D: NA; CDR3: CASSLRTKNTGELFF; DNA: TGTGCCAGCAGCTTAAGGACAAAAAACACCGGGGAGCTGTTTTTT
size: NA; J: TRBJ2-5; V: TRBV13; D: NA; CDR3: CASSALTGLVETQYF; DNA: TGTGCCAGCAGCGCCCTAACAGGGCTAGTCGAGACCCAGTACTTC
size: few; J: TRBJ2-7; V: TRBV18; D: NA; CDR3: CASSTGERFNEQYF; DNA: TGTGCCAGCTCAACCGGGGAGAGGTTCAACGAGCAGTACTTC
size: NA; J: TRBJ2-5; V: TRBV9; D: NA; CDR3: CASSAGRGGETQYF; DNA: TGTGCCAGCAGCGCAGGACGCGGTGGGGAGACCCAGTACTTC
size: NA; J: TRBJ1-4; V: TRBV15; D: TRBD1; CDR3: CATRDRTNEKLFF; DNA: TGTGCCACTCGGGACAGAACAAATGAAAAACTGTTTTTT
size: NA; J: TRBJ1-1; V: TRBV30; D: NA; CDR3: CAWRSAENTEAFF; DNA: TGTGCCTGGAGATCGGCGGAGAACACTGAAGCTTTCTTT
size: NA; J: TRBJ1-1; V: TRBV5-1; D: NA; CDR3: CASSFGTEAFF; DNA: TGCGCCAGCAGCTTTGGCACTGAAGCTTTCTTT
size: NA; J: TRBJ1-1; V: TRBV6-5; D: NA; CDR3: CASSYLSGNTEAFF; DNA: TGTGCCAGCAGTTATTTGTCAGGGAACACTGAAGCTTTCTTT
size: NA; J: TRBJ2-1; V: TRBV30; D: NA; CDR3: CAWSFGTRVWDEQFF; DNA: TGTGCCTGGAGTTTCGGGACACGGGTATGGGATGAGCAGTTCTTC
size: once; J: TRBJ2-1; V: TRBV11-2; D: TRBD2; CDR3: CASSQTQQLLAGDRVF; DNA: TGTGCCAGCAGCCAAACACAACAGCTACTAGCGGGAGATCGGGTCTTC
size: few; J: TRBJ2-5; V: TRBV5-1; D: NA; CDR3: CASSLVSSSETQYF; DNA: TGCGCCAGCAGCTTGGTCAGTAGTTCGGAGACCCAGTACTTC
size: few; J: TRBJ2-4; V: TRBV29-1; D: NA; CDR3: CSVERPKGDIQYF; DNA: TGCAGCGTTGAAAGGCCGAAAGGGGACATTCAGTACTTC
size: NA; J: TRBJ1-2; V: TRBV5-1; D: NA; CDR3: CACSQGPDGYTF; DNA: TGCGCCTGTTCACAGGGTCCCGATGGCTACACCTTC
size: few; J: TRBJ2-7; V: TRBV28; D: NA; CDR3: CASSEFGGPDYEQYF; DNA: TGTGCCAGCAGTGAGTTTGGCGGGCCCGATTACGAGCAGTACTTC
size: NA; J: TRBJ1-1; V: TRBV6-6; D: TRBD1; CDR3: CASSRGTGNTEAFF; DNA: TGTGCCAGCAGCCGCGGGACAGGGAACACTGAAGCTTTCTTT
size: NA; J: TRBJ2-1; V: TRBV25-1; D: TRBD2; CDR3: CASLAGGAYNEQFF; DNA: TGTGCCAGTCTAGCGGGAGGGGCCTACAATGAGCAGTTCTTC
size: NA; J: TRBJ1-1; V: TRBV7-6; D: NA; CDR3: CASSLAVGTEAFF; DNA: TGTGCCAGCAGCTTAGCGGTTGGGACCGAAGCTTTCTTT
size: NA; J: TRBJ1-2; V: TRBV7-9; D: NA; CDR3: CASSLAGDSSYGYTF; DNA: TGTGCCAGCAGCTTAGCGGGGGACTCTAGCTATGGCTACACCTTC
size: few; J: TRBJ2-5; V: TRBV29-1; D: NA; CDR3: CSVEGNQETQYF; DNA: TGCAGCGTTGAGGGGAACCAAGAGACCCAGTACTTC
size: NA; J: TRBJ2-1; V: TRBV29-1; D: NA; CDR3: CSVEEPEKNYNEQFF; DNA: TGCAGCGTTGAGGAGCCAGAAAAAAACTACAATGAGCAGTTCTTC
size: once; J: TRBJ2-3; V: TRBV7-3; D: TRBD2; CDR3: CASSLGLASADTQYF; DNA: TGTGCCAGCAGTTTGGGACTAGCCTCGGCAGATACGCAGTATTTT
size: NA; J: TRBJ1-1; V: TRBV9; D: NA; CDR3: CASSVEGTYTEAFF; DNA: TGTGCCAGCAGCGTAGAGGGGACTTACACTGAAGCTTTCTTT
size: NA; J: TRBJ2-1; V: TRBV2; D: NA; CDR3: CASSVADYNEQFF; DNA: TGTGCCAGCAGCGTGGCAGACTACAATGAGCAGTTCTTC
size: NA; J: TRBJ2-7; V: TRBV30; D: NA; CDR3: CAWRPKGTYEQYF; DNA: TGTGCCTGGAGGCCTAAGGGTACCTACGAGCAGTACTTC
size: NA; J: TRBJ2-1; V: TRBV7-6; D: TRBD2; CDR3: CASSLLAGVYNEQFF; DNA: TGTGCCAGCAGCTTACTAGCGGGGGTCTACAATGAGCAGTTCTTC
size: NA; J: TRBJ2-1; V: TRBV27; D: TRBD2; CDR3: CASSRSGSGYNEQFF; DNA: TGTGCCAGCAGCCGAAGCGGGAGTGGGTACAATGAGCAGTTCTTC
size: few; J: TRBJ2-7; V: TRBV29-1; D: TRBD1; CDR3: CSVEGQGSSYEQYF; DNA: TGCAGCGTCGAAGGACAGGGGAGCTCCTACGAGCAGTACTTC
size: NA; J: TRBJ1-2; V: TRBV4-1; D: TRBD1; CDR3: CASSQDGQGNYGYTF; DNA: TGCGCCAGCAGCCAAGACGGACAGGGGAACTATGGCTACACCTTC
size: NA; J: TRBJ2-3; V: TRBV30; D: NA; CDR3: CAWLEGADTQYF; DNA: TGTGCCTGGTTGGAGGGCGCAGATACGCAGTATTTT